A selection of T cell receptor beta chains follows, all from one sample in a study of OX40 agonist ivuxolimab in advanced cancers. Generated by immunoSEQ multiplex PCR, the TCRdb table keeps only in-frame clones and is missing some. This sample carries fewer than 100,000 clones, around nine tenths of them seen once, and the ten largest clones take around 0.8%. The input for sequencing was CD4+ or CD8+ T cells sorted from blood, taken in a trial of the OX40 agonist ivuxolimab. The origin of the receptors is an adult with an advanced solid tumor such as melanoma, head and neck, liver or kidney cancer. The CDR3 runs from the conserved cysteine through the conserved F or W. D genes are given only for firm matches. Clone size is stated in some rows and not others, as once, few, many or a class when expanded.

CDR3nt,CDR3aa,j_gene,v_gene,len,abundance,d_gene
TGTGCCAGCAGCTGGGGTTACAGGGGAGGTGAAGCTTTCTTT,CASSWGYRGGEAFF,TRBJ1-1,TRBV5-6,14,once,TRBD1
TGTGCCAGTAGACAAACCTACAATGAGCAGTTCTTC,CASRQTYNEQFF,TRBJ2-1,TRBV19,12,-,-
TGTGCCAGCAGCTTAGCTGGGGCAGGGAACACTGAAGCTTTCTTT,CASSLAGAGNTEAFF,TRBJ1-1,TRBV7-2,15,-,-
TGTGCCAGCAGCTTAGAAAATCGGAGCTGGCAGCCCCAGCATTTT,CASSLENRSWQPQHF,TRBJ1-5,TRBV7-8,15,-,-
TGTGCCAGCAGCTTAATTGGCACCCAGTACTTC,CASSLIGTQYF,TRBJ2-5,TRBV7-8,11,-,-
TGTGCCAGCAGCTCGGGGGGGACGTCGGATACGCAGTATTTT,CASSSGGTSDTQYF,TRBJ2-3,TRBV9,14,-,TRBD2
TGTGCCAGCGCCGAGGCAGGGGTCACTGAAGCTTTCTTT,CASAEAGVTEAFF,TRBJ1-1,TRBV7-2,13,-,-
TGCAGCGTTGTAGACGACTACTCCTACGAGCAGTACTTC,CSVVDDYSYEQYF,TRBJ2-7,TRBV29-1,13,-,-
TGTGCCTGGATACAGGGCTTAGAAAACACCATATATTTT,CAWIQGLENTIYF,TRBJ1-3,TRBV30,13,-,-
TGTGCCAGCAGCAGGGGACTAGGAGGTTCCTACGAGCAGTACTTC,CASSRGLGGSYEQYF,TRBJ2-7,TRBV21-1,15,-,-
TGTGCCAGCAGCACGAGACAGGGGGCGTATGAGCAGTTCTTC,CASSTRQGAYEQFF,TRBJ2-1,TRBV7-6,14,-,TRBD1
TGTGCCGGGAGGAGTGCGGATGAGATGAACACTGAAGCTTTCTTT,CAGRSADEMNTEAFF,TRBJ1-1,TRBV30,15,-,-
TGTGCCAGCAGCTTGGAGGGACAGGGAAGAAACACCATATATTTT,CASSLEGQGRNTIYF,TRBJ1-3,TRBV11-1,15,once,TRBD1
TGTGCCAGCAGTTTATCGGACTGGTTCATATCCCAGCATTTT,CASSLSDWFISQHF,TRBJ1-5,TRBV28,14,few,-
TGTGCCAGCAGTTCAAATGAAGGCCAGGGGAACTCGGGTGGCTATGGCTACACCTTC,CASSSNEGQGNSGGYGYTF,TRBJ1-2,TRBV28,19,-,-
TGTGCCAGCAGCTTAATACAGGGGGCGGATGGCTACACCTTC,CASSLIQGADGYTF,TRBJ1-2,TRBV7-9,14,-,TRBD1
TGTGCCAGCAGCTTAGCTGGGGACAGAATGTCCTACGAGCAGTACTTC,CASSLAGDRMSYEQYF,TRBJ2-7,TRBV7-9,16,-,TRBD1
TGTGCCAGCACGAGACAAAGCTCCTACGAGCAGTACTTC,CASTRQSSYEQYF,TRBJ2-7,TRBV6-6,13,-,-
TGTGCCAGCAGCTCCTTACCACATACAGGGTATGGCTACACCTTC,CASSSLPHTGYGYTF,TRBJ1-2,TRBV7-9,15,-,-
TGTGCCAGCAGCTCGGACAAAATGTACAATGAGCAGTTCTTC,CASSSDKMYNEQFF,TRBJ2-1,TRBV7-8,14,-,-
TGTGCCAGCAGGTACGGGACAGTTGGAAATTCACCCCTCCACTTT,CASRYGTVGNSPLHF,TRBJ1-6,TRBV2,15,-,TRBD1
TGTGCCTGGGAGCCCGATAGGGCCACTGAAGCTTTCTTT,CAWEPDRATEAFF,TRBJ1-1,TRBV30,13,few,-
TGTGCCAGCAGTTTACGGCAAGGGCTACGATGGCGGAACACTGAAGCTTTCTTT,CASSLRQGLRWRNTEAFF,TRBJ1-1,TRBV28,18,-,-
TGTGCCAGCAGTGTCCGGGACAAGGCTTTCTTT,CASSVRDKAFF,TRBJ1-1,TRBV28,11,-,-
TGCGCCAGCAGATCTGACAGCTACACTGAAGCTTTCTTT,CASRSDSYTEAFF,TRBJ1-1,TRBV5-1,13,-,-
TGTGCCAGCACCACCCGAGCAGGGGGGCTGGGGGAGCAGTACTTC,CASTTRAGGLGEQYF,TRBJ2-7,TRBV7-9,15,few,-
TGTGCCAGCAGCTCTGGGACTAGCGGGAGGGCCTGGGAGACCCAGTACTTC,CASSSGTSGRAWETQYF,TRBJ2-5,TRBV7-6,17,-,TRBD2
TGTGCCAGCAGCTTGCACCCATGGAACACTGAAGCTTTCTTT,CASSLHPWNTEAFF,TRBJ1-1,TRBV5-4,14,-,-
TGTGCCAGCAGTTTAAGGCTGGACCTTGGGACCCAGCATTTT,CASSLRLDLGTQHF,TRBJ1-5,TRBV28,14,-,-
TGTGCCAGCAGCTCCCGTCCCGGACCGAGCACAGATACGCAGTATTTT,CASSSRPGPSTDTQYF,TRBJ2-3,TRBV7-6,16,-,-
TGTGCCAGCAGCTTAGCGCGGGGGACTGGAAACACCATATATTTT,CASSLARGTGNTIYF,TRBJ1-3,TRBV7-2,15,-,-
TGTGCCATCACCCCGGGGTCGAACACTGAAGCTTTCTTT,CAITPGSNTEAFF,TRBJ1-1,TRBV10-3,13,-,-
TGCAGCGTTTCGGGGGCTAGCGGGAGGGCGGGGACCGGGGAGCTGTTTTTT,CSVSGASGRAGTGELFF,TRBJ2-2,TRBV29-1,17,-,TRBD2
TGTGCCAGTAGACAGGGACAGGGGCCAATAGGGGAGACCCAGTACTTC,CASRQGQGPIGETQYF,TRBJ2-5,TRBV19,16,-,TRBD1
TGTGCCAGCAGTGAAGCGGCCGGGGCCTACGAGCAGTACTTC,CASSEAAGAYEQYF,TRBJ2-7,TRBV2,14,-,-
TGTGCCAGCAGGGTAGGGTTCTCTGGAAACACCATATATTTT,CASRVGFSGNTIYF,TRBJ1-3,TRBV28,14,-,-
TGTGCCAGCAGTTTACGGCGACAGGGAGGCAACACCTTC,CASSLRRQGGNTF,TRBJ1-2,TRBV2,13,-,TRBD1
TGTGCCAGCAGCTCCTACTACGCGGATGAGCAGTTCTTC,CASSSYYADEQFF,TRBJ2-1,TRBV7-3,13,-,-
TGTGCCAGCAGCTTATCCGCCAATCAGCCCCAGCATTTT,CASSLSANQPQHF,TRBJ1-5,TRBV7-3,13,-,-
TGTGCCAGCGGGGTGAGAGGCTACACCTTC,CASGVRGYTF,TRBJ1-2,TRBV6-1,10,few,-
TGTGCCAGCAGCTTACAAGCCGGCAAAACTACTGAAGCTTTCTTT,CASSLQAGKTTEAFF,TRBJ1-1,TRBV7-3,15,-,-
TGTGCCACTCGGACAGGGTCGAACACCGGGGAGCTGTTTTTT,CATRTGSNTGELFF,TRBJ2-2,TRBV28,14,-,TRBD1
TGCAGTGCCCGATCCCCCGATGAGCAGTTCTTC,CSARSPDEQFF,TRBJ2-1,TRBV20-1,11,-,-
TGTGCCAGCAGCCCCTTAGGGGGGAGCACAGATACGCAGTATTTT,CASSPLGGSTDTQYF,TRBJ2-3,TRBV7-3,15,-,-
TGTGCCAGCAGCCAAGCCGTAACTAGCGGGCAGCTGTTTTTT,CASSQAVTSGQLFF,TRBJ2-2,TRBV5-4,14,-,TRBD2
TGCAGTGCCCTAGGGAACACTGAAGCTTTCTTT,CSALGNTEAFF,TRBJ1-1,TRBV20-1,11,-,-
TGTGCCACCGGACAGGGTGCCCAAGAGACCCAGTACTTC,CATGQGAQETQYF,TRBJ2-5,TRBV7-3,13,-,TRBD1
TGCGCCAGCAGCCAAGAGGTCCGAGGGGGTTACGGCTACACCTTC,CASSQEVRGGYGYTF,TRBJ1-2,TRBV4-3,15,-,-
TGTGCCAGCAGCCTTGGAGGGACCAGCAGGGGCGAAGCTTTCTTT,CASSLGGTSRGEAFF,TRBJ1-1,TRBV5-4,15,-,-
TGTGCCAGCAGCCGGGACCGCAGTAATTCACCCCTCCACTTT,CASSRDRSNSPLHF,TRBJ1-6,TRBV11-1,14,-,-
TGTGCCAGCAGTACAGGGAGGCAAGAAAAACTGTTTTTT,CASSTGRQEKLFF,TRBJ1-4,TRBV28,13,-,-
TGCGCCAGCAGCTTGGGGGACAGGTTAATAAAAAGGAACACTGAAGCTTTCTTT,CASSLGDRLIKRNTEAFF,TRBJ1-1,TRBV5-1,18,-,TRBD1
TGTGCCACCCGTTATGGGCGGAACACTGAAGCTTTCTTT,CATRYGRNTEAFF,TRBJ1-1,TRBV25-1,13,-,-
TGTGCCAGCACCCCTCAGGGGGCTTTTTTCGATGAGCAGTTCTTC,CASTPQGAFFDEQFF,TRBJ2-1,TRBV9,15,-,TRBD1